This is a list of T cell receptor beta chains from one sample in a study of blood T cell repertoires in COVID-19. This table comes from immunoSEQ multiplex PCR, and its TCRdb copy is limited to in-frame clones, with some not included. In the table there are around 100,000 clones, about 91% of which are singletons. Sequenced sample: peripheral blood. The receptors shown here come from a human donor in a cohort sampled during active COVID-19. Each CDR3 is given with its conserved first and last residue. Each record gives: J gene, D gene, V gene, clone size, CDR3 protein, CDR3 DNA. A D gene is named only where the DNA matches it firmly. Clone size is stated in some rows and not others, as once, few, many or a class when expanded.

J gene: TRBJ2-1
D gene: TRBD2
V gene: TRBV2
clone size: NA
CDR3 protein: CASRARLAGTLQYEQFF
CDR3 DNA: TGTGCCAGCAGGGCTAGACTAGCGGGAACCCTCCAGTATGAGCAGTTCTTC

J gene: TRBJ2-7
D gene: NA
V gene: TRBV7-9
clone size: NA
CDR3 protein: CASSDDNRKGHEQYF
CDR3 DNA: TGTGCCAGCAGCGACGACAATCGGAAAGGCCACGAGCAGTACTTC

J gene: TRBJ2-2
D gene: NA
V gene: TRBV19
clone size: NA
CDR3 protein: CASSTLPSVAGELFF
CDR3 DNA: TGTGCCAGTAGTACGCTGCCTTCGGTCGCCGGGGAGCTGTTTTTT

J gene: TRBJ2-1
D gene: NA
V gene: TRBV12-3/TRBV12-4
clone size: few
CDR3 protein: CASSLRLAGQFF
CDR3 DNA: TGTGCCAGCAGTTTACGTCTAGCCGGGCAGTTCTTC

J gene: TRBJ2-2
D gene: TRBD2
V gene: TRBV5-1
clone size: NA
CDR3 protein: CASSPGLAGGRPNTGELFF
CDR3 DNA: TGCGCCAGCAGCCCGGGACTAGCGGGAGGTAGGCCGAACACCGGGGAGCTGTTTTTT

J gene: TRBJ2-3
D gene: TRBD1
V gene: TRBV5-1
clone size: NA
CDR3 protein: CASSVGTATDTQYF
CDR3 DNA: TGCGCCAGCAGCGTCGGGACAGCTACAGATACGCAGTATTTT

J gene: TRBJ2-1
D gene: TRBD2
V gene: TRBV7-2
clone size: NA
CDR3 protein: CASSPPGLAAYNEQFF
CDR3 DNA: TGTGCCAGCAGCCCTCCGGGACTAGCGGCCTACAATGAGCAGTTCTTC

J gene: TRBJ1-2
D gene: NA
V gene: TRBV7-9
clone size: NA
CDR3 protein: CASSLGANLYGYTF
CDR3 DNA: TGTGCCAGCAGCTTAGGCGCGAATCTTTATGGCTACACCTTC

J gene: TRBJ2-7
D gene: TRBD2
V gene: TRBV25-1
clone size: NA
CDR3 protein: CASSGSSGRRYEQYF
CDR3 DNA: TGTGCCAGCAGTGGATCTAGCGGGAGGAGGTACGAGCAGTACTTC

J gene: TRBJ2-7
D gene: TRBD2
V gene: TRBV4-1
clone size: NA
CDR3 protein: CASSQDDTSGRNEQYF
CDR3 DNA: TGCGCCAGCAGCCAAGATGATACTAGCGGGAGAAACGAGCAGTACTTC

J gene: TRBJ2-5
D gene: NA
V gene: TRBV15
clone size: NA
CDR3 protein: CATSRDHRETQYF
CDR3 DNA: TGTGCCACCAGCAGAGATCACAGGGAGACCCAGTACTTC

J gene: TRBJ2-2
D gene: NA
V gene: TRBV11-3
clone size: NA
CDR3 protein: CASSLAANTGELFF
CDR3 DNA: TGTGCCAGCAGCTTAGCAGCGAACACCGGGGAGCTGTTTTTT

J gene: TRBJ1-3
D gene: NA
V gene: TRBV19
clone size: NA
CDR3 protein: CASRVTGFSGNTIYF
CDR3 DNA: TGTGCCAGTAGGGTTACAGGGTTTTCTGGAAACACCATATATTTT

J gene: TRBJ2-3
D gene: NA
V gene: TRBV30
clone size: NA
CDR3 protein: CAWSVPKGYADTQYF
CDR3 DNA: TGTGCCTGGAGTGTACCTAAGGGGTACGCAGATACGCAGTATTTT

J gene: TRBJ1-5
D gene: NA
V gene: TRBV10-3
clone size: NA
CDR3 protein: CAISITGLGQPQHF
CDR3 DNA: TGTGCCATCAGCATAACAGGGTTGGGTCAGCCCCAGCATTTT

J gene: TRBJ1-2
D gene: NA
V gene: TRBV6-5
clone size: NA
CDR3 protein: CASSYRGGGVGGYTF
CDR3 DNA: TGTGCCAGCAGTTACAGGGGAGGCGGCGTGGGGGGCTACACCTTC

J gene: TRBJ1-4
D gene: NA
V gene: TRBV28
clone size: once
CDR3 protein: CASSEPVDNEKLFF
CDR3 DNA: TGTGCCAGCAGTGAACCCGTAGATAATGAAAAACTGTTTTTT

J gene: TRBJ1-5
D gene: NA
V gene: TRBV6-5
clone size: NA
CDR3 protein: CASSRQHNQPQHF
CDR3 DNA: TGTGCCAGCAGCAGGCAGCACAATCAGCCCCAGCATTTT

J gene: TRBJ1-2
D gene: NA
V gene: TRBV9
clone size: NA
CDR3 protein: CASSAASGAGGYTF
CDR3 DNA: TGTGCCAGCAGCGCCGCATCTGGGGCCGGAGGCTACACCTTC

J gene: TRBJ2-6
D gene: NA
V gene: TRBV6-6
clone size: NA
CDR3 protein: CASSYGVNSGANVLTF
CDR3 DNA: TGTGCCAGCAGTTACGGAGTGAACTCTGGGGCCAACGTCCTGACTTTC

J gene: TRBJ1-2
D gene: TRBD1
V gene: TRBV28
clone size: NA
CDR3 protein: CASSFGTGGIYGYTF
CDR3 DNA: TGTGCCAGCAGTTTCGGGACAGGGGGCATTTATGGCTACACCTTC

J gene: TRBJ2-7
D gene: TRBD2
V gene: TRBV6-6
clone size: once
CDR3 protein: CASSHDRRLAGGGEQYF
CDR3 DNA: TGTGCCAGCAGTCATGACAGACGACTAGCGGGAGGGGGCGAGCAGTACTTC

J gene: TRBJ1-4
D gene: TRBD1
V gene: TRBV18
clone size: many
CDR3 protein: CASSTGQGEWDEKLFF
CDR3 DNA: TGTGCCAGCTCAACGGGACAGGGGGAATGGGATGAAAAACTGTTTTTT

J gene: TRBJ2-3
D gene: NA
V gene: TRBV19
clone size: NA
CDR3 protein: CASNPRRTLLGDTQYF
CDR3 DNA: TGTGCCAGTAACCCAAGGAGGACTCTCCTAGGAGATACGCAGTATTTT

J gene: TRBJ2-7
D gene: TRBD1
V gene: TRBV2
clone size: NA
CDR3 protein: CASSDRGLFYEQYF
CDR3 DNA: TGTGCCAGCAGTGACAGGGGGCTCTTTTATGAGCAGTACTTC

J gene: TRBJ2-1
D gene: NA
V gene: TRBV6-5
clone size: NA
CDR3 protein: CASRRDSSYNEQFF
CDR3 DNA: TGTGCCAGCAGGCGAGACAGTTCCTACAATGAGCAGTTCTTC

J gene: TRBJ2-3
D gene: NA
V gene: TRBV18
clone size: NA
CDR3 protein: CASSPPASTDTQYF
CDR3 DNA: TGTGCCAGCTCACCACCAGCTAGCACAGATACGCAGTATTTT

J gene: TRBJ1-4
D gene: NA
V gene: TRBV6-5
clone size: NA
CDR3 protein: CASRDGSSTNEKLFF
CDR3 DNA: TGTGCCAGCAGGGACGGGAGTTCAACTAATGAAAAACTGTTTTTT

J gene: TRBJ2-1
D gene: TRBD2
V gene: TRBV4-3
clone size: NA
CDR3 protein: CASSQDTASGSNEQFF
CDR3 DNA: TGCGCCAGCAGCCAAGATACCGCTAGCGGGAGTAATGAGCAGTTCTTC

J gene: TRBJ1-5
D gene: NA
V gene: TRBV2
clone size: NA
CDR3 protein: CAWSRGRGANQPQHF
CDR3 DNA: TGTGCCTGGTCCAGGGGTCGGGGGGCAAATCAGCCCCAGCATTTT

J gene: TRBJ2-1
D gene: NA
V gene: TRBV5-1
clone size: NA
CDR3 protein: CASSYQLSDNEQFF
CDR3 DNA: TGCGCCAGCAGCTACCAACTATCGGACAATGAGCAGTTCTTC

J gene: TRBJ2-1
D gene: NA
V gene: TRBV5-1
clone size: NA
CDR3 protein: CASSQQPGDLDEQFF
CDR3 DNA: TGCGCCAGCAGCCAGCAACCCGGAGACCTGGATGAGCAGTTCTTC

J gene: TRBJ1-2
D gene: NA
V gene: TRBV19
clone size: NA
CDR3 protein: CASSIRGLEGYTF
CDR3 DNA: TGTGCCAGTAGTATAAGGGGACTCGAGGGCTACACCTTC

J gene: TRBJ2-5
D gene: NA
V gene: TRBV19
clone size: NA
CDR3 protein: CASSIGEKETQYF
CDR3 DNA: TGTGCCAGTAGTATCGGGGAGAAAGAGACCCAGTACTTC

J gene: TRBJ2-2
D gene: TRBD1
V gene: TRBV7-2
clone size: NA
CDR3 protein: CASSLRTGGNTGELFF
CDR3 DNA: TGTGCCAGCAGCTTAAGGACAGGGGGAAACACCGGGGAGCTGTTTTTT

J gene: TRBJ1-1
D gene: TRBD1
V gene: TRBV7-8
clone size: once
CDR3 protein: CASSRDSFTEAFF
CDR3 DNA: TGTGCCAGCAGCCGGGACAGCTTCACTGAAGCTTTCTTT

J gene: TRBJ2-5
D gene: NA
V gene: TRBV5-4
clone size: NA
CDR3 protein: CASSLPKETQYF
CDR3 DNA: TGTGCCAGCAGCTTACCTAAAGAGACCCAGTACTTC

J gene: TRBJ1-3
D gene: NA
V gene: TRBV5-6
clone size: NA
CDR3 protein: CASSLQIGNTIYF
CDR3 DNA: TGTGCCAGCAGTCTGCAGATTGGAAACACCATATATTTT

J gene: TRBJ2-5
D gene: TRBD2
V gene: TRBV5-1
clone size: NA
CDR3 protein: CASSLAGSGETQYF
CDR3 DNA: TGCGCCAGCAGCTTAGCGGGAAGCGGAGAGACCCAGTACTTC

J gene: TRBJ1-1
D gene: NA
V gene: TRBV12-5
clone size: NA
CDR3 protein: CASGLRAGTEAFF
CDR3 DNA: TGTGCTAGTGGTCTCAGGGCTGGCACTGAAGCTTTCTTT

J gene: TRBJ2-5
D gene: TRBD2
V gene: TRBV5-1
clone size: NA
CDR3 protein: CASNELAGGRETQYF
CDR3 DNA: TGCGCCAGCAACGAACTAGCGGGAGGCCGGGAGACCCAGTACTTC

J gene: TRBJ2-7
D gene: NA
V gene: TRBV4-3
clone size: NA
CDR3 protein: CASSQVAGIPYEQYF
CDR3 DNA: TGCGCCAGCAGCCAAGTGGCAGGGATCCCCTACGAGCAGTACTTC

J gene: TRBJ1-4
D gene: TRBD1
V gene: TRBV5-1
clone size: NA
CDR3 protein: CASSSGQGTEKLFF
CDR3 DNA: TGCGCCAGCAGCTCAGGACAGGGCACTGAAAAACTGTTTTTT